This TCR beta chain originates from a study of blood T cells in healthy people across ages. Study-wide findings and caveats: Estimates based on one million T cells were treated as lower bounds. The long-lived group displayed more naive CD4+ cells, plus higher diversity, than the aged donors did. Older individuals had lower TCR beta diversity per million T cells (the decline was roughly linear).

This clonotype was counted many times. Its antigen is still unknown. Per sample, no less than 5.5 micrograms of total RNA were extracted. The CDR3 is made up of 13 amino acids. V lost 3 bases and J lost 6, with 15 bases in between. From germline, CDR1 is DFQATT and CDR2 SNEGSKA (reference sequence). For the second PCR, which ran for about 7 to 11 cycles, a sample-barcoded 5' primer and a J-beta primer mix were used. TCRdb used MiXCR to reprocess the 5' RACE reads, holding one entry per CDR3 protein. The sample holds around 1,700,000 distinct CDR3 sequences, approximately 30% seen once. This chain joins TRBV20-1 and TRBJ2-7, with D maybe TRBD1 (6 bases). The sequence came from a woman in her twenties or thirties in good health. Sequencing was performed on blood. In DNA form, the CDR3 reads TGCAGTGCTAGGGTCCCAGGGACAAGCGAGCAGTACTTC. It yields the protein CSARVPGTSEQYF.